This T cell receptor beta chain stems from a study of regulatory T cells in long-lasting Graves disease. At the level of the study: Those with persistent Graves' disease had received antithyroid drugs for over 5 years with positive TSH receptor antibodies. The study's findings and limits: Gene preferences differed: TRBV28, TRBJ1-2, TRBJ2-5 in persistent cases. Patients with persistent Graves' had lower TCR diversity than newly diagnosed patients.

About this clonotype itself: The antigen is undetermined. A much larger clone is a single base away; this may be a read error.

Germline V gives CDR1 MNHEY, CDR2 SVGAGI. V lost 2 bases and J lost 10; bases outside the gene matches: 10. This CDR3 has 14 residues. HTBI primers from iRepertoire and Arm-PCR of CDR3 regions yielded the TCR beta libraries. A single record per CDR3 protein comes from TCRdb applying MiXCR to the multiplex PCR reads. The repertoire holds 350,000 to 500,000 distinct CDR3 sequences, over 20% seen once, with around 15% in the top ten. Specified time point: persistent/refractory GD, antithyroid drugs over 5 years with positive TRAb. There was RNA extracted from PBMCs, and the TCR library was made from it. V usage is TRBV6-5 and J usage is TRBJ1-2; 7 nucleotides line up with TRBD1. The sequencing here drew on peripheral blood mononuclear cells (PBMCs), taken when the disease was refractory, from a patient treated with antithyroid drugs. The receptor was derived from a female donor with Graves disease. CDR3 sequence (DNA): TGTGCCAGCAGTTACCCGACAGGGTCGGATGACTACACCTTC. Its protein product is CASSYPTGSDDYTF.